The next 31 T cell receptor beta chains were all read from a single sample in a study of blood T cell repertoires in COVID-19. Clones were read by immunoSEQ multiplex PCR, and TCRdb kept only the in-frame ones, dropping some. The sample consists of 350,000 to 400,000 clones, roughly 87% of them appearing once. Material: PBMCs or T cells enriched from blood (not recorded which). Source of these receptors: a woman in her 30s who had recovered from COVID-19.

The chain recombines TRBV9 with TRBJ2-3; TRBD1 matches at 8 bases. This CDR3 has 16 residues. Germline V lookup: CDR1 SGDLS, CDR2 YYNGEE. The V and J ends lost 2 bases and 2 bases, in that order; junction bases with no gene match: 7. DNA for the CDR3: TGTGCCAGCAGCGTGGAGGGACAGGATGTCACAGATACGCAGTATTTT. Translation gives CASSVEGQDVTDTQYF. The entire variable domain, with the rest obtained from reference TRBV9 and TRBJ2-3, is as follows: DSGVTQTPKHLITATGQRVTLRCSPRSGDLSVYWYQQSLDQGLQFLIQYYNGEERAKGNILERFSAQQFPDLHSELNLSSLELGDSALYFCASSVEGQDVTDTQYFGPGTRLTVL.

This clone was observed once. The chain has TRBV7-8 and TRBJ2-1; 9 bases map to TRBD2. Germline CDR1 is SGHVS and CDR2 is FQNEAQ. J lost 4 bases, V lost 1 base, and 5 bases had no gene match. This CDR3 region has 16 residues. CDR3 sequence reads: CASSLVAGGFYNEQFF. The CDR3 DNA is TGTGCCAGCAGCTTAGTGGCGGGAGGGTTTTACAATGAGCAGTTCTTC.

This clone has just one count. V usage is TRBV5-1 and J usage is TRBJ2-7, with TRBD2 matching over 13 bases. Germline assignment: CDR1 SGHRS and CDR2 YFSETQ. The CDR3 is 14 amino acids. V gave up 4 bases and J gave up 7 bases; unmatched junction bases: 5. The CDR3 protein is CASSLRTSGGEQYF. DNA of the CDR3: TGCGCCAGCAGCCTCCGGACTAGCGGGGGTGAGCAGTACTTC.

To note about this clone: The same CDR3 arises from other DNA sequences in this sample as well. This rearrangement joins TRBV27 to TRBJ1-1; 9 bases align to TRBD1. The V segment lost 3 bases and the J segment 2 bases; nucleotides outside the gene matches: 4. The V gene's germline CDR1 is MNHEY and CDR2 SMNVEV (reference sequence). The CDR3 length is 15 residues. CDR3 sequence reads: CASSLTGGLNTEAFF. The DNA for the CDR3 is TGTGCCAGCAGTTTGACAGGGGGTTTAAACACTGAAGCTTTCTTT.

This clone was counted a single time. The CDR3 sequence: CASRLKAEYSDSYEQYF. The CDR3 nucleotides read TGTGCCAGCAGGCTTAAAGCGGAGTATTCCGACTCCTACGAGCAGTACTTC. The gene calls are TRBV11-2 and TRBJ2-7; TRBD2 might be the D (5 bases). Between the trimmed V and J ends, which lost 6 bases and 0 bases, there was a span of 21 bases. This CDR3 spans 17 amino acids. The germline V gene encodes CDR1 SGHAT and CDR2 FQNNGV.

In this sample, this clone turned up once. The chain couples TRBV27 to TRBJ2-2, with D possibly being TRBD1 (6 bases). CDR3 length: 15 amino acids. Per the germline V gene, CDR1 is MNHEY and CDR2 is SMNVEV (reference sequence). Trimming stripped 0 bases from V and 4 bases from J, with 9 bases between. The CDR3 DNA reads as TGTGCCAGCAGTTTATCCTACAGGGCCACCGGGGAGCTGTTTTTT. It yields the protein CASSLSYRATGELFF.

J is TRBJ2-7 and V is TRBV11-2; D may be TRBD2 (5 bases). The CDR3 consists of 12 residues. From germline, CDR1 is SGHAT and CDR2 FQNNGV. The V and J ends lost 4 bases and 8 bases respectively, with 12 bases between them. The DNA of the CDR3 is TGTGCCAGCAGCTCGACGGGAAGTCAGCAGTACTTC. It translates to CASSSTGSQQYF.

This clone was seen only once. The V and J genes are TRBV7-9 and TRBJ1-1; 9 bases line up with TRBD1. This CDR3 region has 16 residues. Per the germline V gene, CDR1 is SEHNR and CDR2 is FQNEAQ (reference sequence). The trim removed 3 bases at V and 2 bases at J, leaving 7 bases unmatched. The CDR3 DNA sequence: TGTGCCAGCAGCTTGGGACAGGGCAGAAAAAACACTGAAGCTTTCTTT. The encoded protein is CASSLGQGRKNTEAFF. The variable domain in full, with the rest retrieved from reference TRBV7-9 and TRBJ1-1, is DTGVSQNPRHKITKRGQNVTFRCDPISEHNRLYWYRQTLGQGPEFLTYFQNEAQLEKSRLLSDRFSAERPKGSFSTLEIQRTEQGDSAMYLCASSLGQGRKNTEAFFGQGTRLTVV.

J is TRBJ2-1 and V is TRBV28; D is ambiguous. Trimming left V 2 bases short and J 0 bases short, with 17 bases between. Germline values: CDR1 MDHEN, CDR2 SYDVKM. The length of the CDR3 is 18 residues. CDR3 sequence reads: CASSLPREALSSYNEQFF. The CDR3 nucleotides read TGTGCCAGCAGTTTACCGAGAGAGGCCCTGAGCTCCTACAATGAGCAGTTCTTC.

The chain employs TRBV6-5 and TRBJ1-2, with 7 bases lining up with TRBD1. Germline V CDR1 and CDR2: MNHEY, SVGAGI. The CDR3 is 14 amino acids. With V trimmed by 6 bases and J by 4 bases, 8 bases remained unmatched. CDR3 protein: CASSPDRPVYGYTF. The CDR3 coding sequence is TGTGCCAGCAGCCCGGACAGGCCCGTCTATGGCTACACCTTC.

The chain couples TRBV30 to TRBJ1-2; D uncertain. Looked up from germline, CDR1 is GTSNPN and CDR2 is SVGIG (reference sequence). CDR3 length: 12 amino acids. V lost 0 bases to trimming and J lost 8 bases, with 10 bases between them. CDR3 bases: TGTGCCTGGAGTGTAGGAGGGCGCGGCTACACCTTC. It encodes CAWSVGGRGYTF.

The rearrangement links TRBV4-1 to TRBJ2-4, with 10 nucleotides matching TRBD2. Trimming took 4 bases from V and 3 from J; bases not matched to a gene: 6. Germline V lookup: CDR1 MGHRA, CDR2 YSYEKL. The CDR3 has 16 residues. CDR3 in amino acids: CASSPSGGWVKNIQYF. CDR3 nucleotide sequence: TGCGCCAGCAGCCCTAGCGGGGGTTGGGTCAAAAACATTCAGTACTTC.

The genes are TRBV7-2 and TRBJ2-5, with 13 positions matching TRBD2. Trimming removed 1 base from V and 5 bases from J; junction bases left unmatched: 10. The length of the CDR3 is 18 residues. Germline V CDR1 and CDR2: SGHTA, FQGNSA. CDR3 nucleotide sequence: TGTGCCAGCAGCTTAGGGACTAGCGGGAGATGGTCCTTGGAGACCCAGTACTTC. Its protein product is CASSLGTSGRWSLETQYF.

CDR3 coding DNA: TGTGCCAGCAGTCCTAGACCCCCCTTCATTCAGTACTTC. It encodes CASSPRPPFIQYF. This sequence joins TRBV6-5 and TRBJ2-4; D remains unclear. The CDR3 contains 13 residues. The germline V gene encodes CDR1 MNHEY and CDR2 SVGAGI. V shed 5 bases and J shed 9 bases, with 14 bases lying between them.

The V call is TRBV5-1, the J call TRBJ1-5; perhaps TRBD1 as D (6 bases). This CDR3 is built from 14 residues. The V end was cut by 0 bases, the J end by 6 bases, with 10 bases between. In germline, CDR1 is SGHRS, CDR2 YFSETQ. This CDR3 reads CASSLAGAGQPQHF. The CDR3 DNA is TGCGCCAGCAGCTTGGCAGGGGCAGGTCAGCCCCAGCATTTT.

The chain has TRBV28 and TRBJ1-5; 7 bases line up with TRBD1. The junction had 10 bases not matched to a gene; V was cut back by 7 bases and J by 4 bases. Germline assignment: CDR1 MDHEN and CDR2 SYDVKM. The length of the CDR3 is 15 residues. The CDR3 loop reads CASTSLGGLNQPQHF. CDR3 DNA: TGTGCCAGCACCTCCCTAGGGGGCCTTAATCAGCCCCAGCATTTT.

In this sample, this clone turned up a few times. CDR3 nucleotides: TGTGCCAGCAGTGAAAAAGGAACAGGGGGCTACGAGCAGTACTTC. Translated, it gives CASSEKGTGGYEQYF. V and J are TRBV6-1 and TRBJ2-7, with 8 nucleotides matching TRBD1. This CDR3 spans 15 amino acids. The germline CDR1 and CDR2 sequences are MNHNS and SASEGT. V lost 2 bases to trimming and J lost 3 bases; unmatched junction nucleotides: 6.

The DNA of the CDR3 is TGTGCCTGGAGTATGGACACCAACACTGAAGCTTTCTTT. This translates into CAWSMDTNTEAFF. This rearrangement joins TRBV30 to TRBJ1-1, with D tentatively TRBD1 (5 bases). Trimming stripped 2 bases from V and 2 bases from J, with 9 bases between. From germline, CDR1 is GTSNPN and CDR2 SVGIG (reference sequence). This CDR3 is 13 amino acids long. The full variable domain, with the rest looked up from reference TRBV30 and TRBJ1-1, is SQTIHQWPATLVQPVGSPLSLECTVEGTSNPNLYWYRQAAGRGLQLLFYSVGIGQISSEVPQNLSASRPQDRQFILSSKKLLLSDSGFYLCAWSMDTNTEAFFGQGTRLTVV.

The rearrangement links TRBV19 to TRBJ2-2, with D tentatively TRBD2 (5 bases). The CDR3 length is 11 residues. CDR1 is LNHDA and CDR2 is SQIVND in the germline V gene (reference sequence). The V and J ends lost 7 bases and 7 bases respectively, with 7 bases between them. The CDR3 loop reads CASNRGGELFF. The DNA of the CDR3 is TGTGCCAGTAATCGGGGCGGGGAGCTGTTTTTT.

The chain uses TRBV27 and TRBJ1-6; D gene ambiguous. The CDR3 loop spans 15 amino acids. Germline loops: CDR1 MNHEY, CDR2 SMNVEV (reference sequence). V was trimmed by 6 bases and J by 0 bases, leaving 9 bases between them. This chain's CDR3 is CASSQRSSYNSPLHF. CDR3 sequence (DNA): TGTGCCAGCAGCCAACGCAGCTCCTATAATTCACCCCTCCACTTT.

The chain joins TRBV5-4 to TRBJ2-7; 7 nucleotides match TRBD2. The CDR3 totals 14 residues. Germline CDR1 reads SGHNT; CDR2 reads YYREEE (reference sequence). The ends lost 3 bases at V and 5 bases at J; junction bases unmatched: 8. CDR3 bases: TGTGCCAGCAGCTCCCGAGCGGGGCCCCACGAGCAGTACTTC. Its protein product is CASSSRAGPHEQYF. The entire variable domain, with the rest obtained from reference TRBV5-4 and TRBJ2-7, is as follows: ETGVTQSPTHLIKTRGQQVTLRCSSQSGHNTVSWYQQALGQGPQFIFQYYREEENGRGNFPPRFSGLQFPNYSSELNVNALELDDSALYLCASSSRAGPHEQYFGPGTRLTVT.

The CDR3 spells CATSRVPSGGYTF. The CDR3 DNA reads TGTGCCACCAGCAGGGTGCCTAGTGGCGGCTACACCTTC. This chain joins TRBV15 and TRBJ1-2, with D hard to call. The CDR3 has 13 amino acids. CDR1 and CDR2 (germline): LNHNV, YYDKDF (reference sequence). Trimming removed 3 bases at V and 8 bases at J, with 13 bases between.

The chain uses TRBV27 and TRBJ1-2; TRBD1 aligns across 10 bases. Germline V CDR1 and CDR2: MNHEY, SMNVEV (reference sequence). This CDR3 has 14 residues. The junction had 6 bases not matched to a gene; V was cut back by 5 bases and J by 6 bases. The CDR3 bases are TGTGCCAGCAGTGCCTTGGACAGGGGGAATGGCTACACCTTC. Residues: CASSALDRGNGYTF.

This chain joins TRBV2 and TRBJ2-2; the match to TRBD1 covers 7 bases. The trim removed 6 bases at V and 3 bases at J, leaving 7 bases unmatched. CDR3 length: 15 residues. From germline, CDR1 is SNHLY and CDR2 FYNNEI. The CDR3 DNA reads TGTGCCAGCAGGGAACAGGGGTTGTACACCGGGGAGCTGTTTTTT. Amino acids: CASREQGLYTGELFF.

J is TRBJ2-3 and V is TRBV11-2; possible D gene TRBD1, 5 bases. The CDR3 contains 16 residues. Trimming cost V 5 bases and J 2 bases, with 17 bases left between them. The germline V gene encodes CDR1 SGHAT and CDR2 FQNNGV. CDR3 in amino acids: CASSPSLGDNTDTQYF. The DNA for the CDR3 is TGTGCCAGCAGCCCTTCTCTAGGGGATAACACAGATACGCAGTATTTT.

The chain joins TRBV6-5 to TRBJ2-3; a weak D match, TRBD1 (7 bases). The V end lost 7 bases, the J end lost 2 bases, and 13 bases lay between the germline ends. The length of the CDR3 is 14 residues. Germline CDR1 is MNHEY and CDR2 is SVGAGI. The CDR3 protein is CASTQGGNTDTQYF. In DNA, the CDR3 is TGTGCCAGCACCCAGGGGGGAAACACAGATACGCAGTATTTT.

This chain joins TRBV5-6 and TRBJ1-4, with TRBD1 identical over 7 bases. The CDR3 contains 16 residues. V trimming: 0 bases; J trimming: 8 bases; junction bases outside the gene matches: 10. From germline, CDR1 is SGHDT and CDR2 YYEEEE. The CDR3 DNA sequence: TGTGCCAGCAGCTTGGAAGGGACAGTCCGAAAGGAAAAACTGTTTTTT. It specifies CASSLEGTVRKEKLFF.

The V and J genes are TRBV18 and TRBJ1-1; TRBD1 might be the D (6 bases). Trimming removed 5 bases from V and 4 bases from J, with 14 bases in between. Germline V CDR1 and CDR2: KGHSH, LQKENI. The CDR3 sequence is 14 residues long. Here the CDR3 DNA reads TGTGCCAGCTCAGGCAGGGGATTGAGCACTGAAGCTTTCTTT. Translating gives CASSGRGLSTEAFF.

A single count supports this clone. The rearrangement uses TRBV19 and TRBJ1-2; D is possibly TRBD1 (6 bases). CDR1 and CDR2 from the germline V gene are LNHDA and SQIVND (reference sequence). The CDR3 has 16 amino acids. Trimming took 4 bases from V and 0 from J, leaving 15 bases between them. The CDR3 nucleotides read TGTGCCAGTAGTACCTCCCTTTGGACAGCTAACTATGGCTACACCTTC. Amino acids: CASSTSLWTANYGYTF.

The V call is TRBV19, the J call TRBJ2-7; D is ambiguous. Trimming left V 3 bases short and J 0 bases short, with 6 bases between. Germline V gene data show CDR1 as LNHDA and CDR2 as SQIVND (reference sequence). This CDR3 is built from 13 residues. CDR3 loop: CASSMVSSYEQYF. The CDR3, as DNA: TGTGCCAGTAGTATGGTGAGCTCCTACGAGCAGTACTTC.

This sequence joins TRBV15 and TRBJ2-1; the match to TRBD2 covers 8 bases. Germline V gene sequence: CDR1 LNHNV, CDR2 YYDKDF (reference sequence). CDR3 length: 15 residues. V dropped 3 bases and J dropped 5; count of bases not matched to a gene: 6. CDR3: CATSRGLDTDNEQFF. The DNA of the CDR3 is TGTGCCACCAGCAGGGGACTAGATACTGACAATGAGCAGTTCTTC.